Listed below are T cell receptor beta chains from one sample, sequenced in a study of blood T cell repertoires in COVID-19. The repertoire was sequenced with immunoSEQ multiplex PCR; TCRdb's copy has only in-frame clones and lacks some. The sample includes under 130,000 clones, approximately 88% seen only once; the top ten take 12%. The sequenced sample was peripheral blood. These receptors were obtained from a human donor in a cohort sampled during active COVID-19. Both conserved end residues are part of each CDR3. A D gene is named only where the DNA matches it firmly. A row's size may be missing; if present it is once, few, many or a size class.

size	J	D	V	CDR3	DNA
.	TRBJ1-1	TRBD1	TRBV7-3	CASSQTGGGTEAFF	TGTGCCAGCAGCCAGACAGGGGGCGGGACTGAAGCTTTCTTT
.	TRBJ1-3	TRBD1	TRBV7-9	CASSSLDRGNTIYF	TGTGCCAGCAGCTCCCTGGACAGGGGCAACACCATATATTTT
.	TRBJ1-1	TRBD1	TRBV18	CASSQGQEGDAFF	TGTGCCAGCTCACAAGGACAGGAGGGGGACGCTTTCTTT
.	TRBJ1-4	TRBD1	TRBV28	CASSSAGQDNEKLFF	TGTGCCAGCAGCTCCGCCGGACAGGATAATGAAAAACTGTTTTTT
.	TRBJ1-2	TRBD1	TRBV5-1	CASSLVRGQGVQTNYGYTF	TGCGCCAGCAGCTTGGTTAGGGGCCAGGGGGTCCAAACTAACTATGGCTACACCTTC
few	TRBJ2-6	TRBD1	TRBV2	CASQGQGSSGANVLTF	TGTGCCAGCCAGGGACAGGGATCTTCTGGGGCCAACGTCCTGACTTTC
.	TRBJ1-5	.	TRBV30	CAWSPRRVVQPQHF	TGTGCCTGGAGTCCCCGGCGGGTGGTCCAGCCCCAGCATTTT
.	TRBJ1-2	.	TRBV9	CASSIQGGNYGYTF	TGTGCCAGCAGCATTCAGGGCGGAAACTATGGCTACACCTTC
.	TRBJ2-1	.	TRBV5-1	CASRVGQGGPNEQFF	TGCGCCAGCAGGGTGGGGCAGGGAGGTCCCAATGAGCAGTTCTTC
.	TRBJ1-5	.	TRBV5-1	CASSLDGGSNQPQHF	TGCGCCAGCAGCTTGGATGGGGGGAGCAATCAGCCCCAGCATTTT
once	TRBJ2-1	TRBD1	TRBV18	CASSPPPTGISYNEQFF	TGTGCCAGCTCACCACCGCCGACAGGGATTTCCTACAATGAGCAGTTCTTC
.	TRBJ1-5	.	TRBV4-3	CASSQDRWGAGQPQHF	TGCGCCAGCAGCCAAGATAGGTGGGGCGCGGGGCAGCCCCAGCATTTT
.	TRBJ2-5	TRBD2	TRBV18	CASSPPSGGVETQYF	TGTGCCAGCTCACCACCTTCCGGGGGGGTAGAGACCCAGTACTTC
.	TRBJ2-2	TRBD2	TRBV4-1	CASSQDSRRGGVTGELFF	TGCGCCAGCAGCCAAGATAGTAGGCGGGGAGGGGTCACCGGGGAGCTGTTTTTT
.	TRBJ2-7	TRBD2	TRBV30	CAWSGDYGGEQYF	TGTGCCTGGAGTGGGGACTATGGGGGCGAGCAGTACTTC
.	TRBJ1-1	.	TRBV19	CASSIPLGSLNTEAFF	TGTGCCAGTAGTATCCCCCTGGGCAGTTTGAACACTGAAGCTTTCTTT
.	TRBJ2-5	TRBD2	TRBV24-1	CATSDPRGKQETQYF	TGTGCCACCAGTGATCCGCGGGGGAAACAAGAGACCCAGTACTTC
.	TRBJ1-6	.	TRBV4-3	CASSQLTNSPLHF	TGCGCCAGCAGCCAGCTAACTAATTCACCCCTCCACTTT
.	TRBJ2-7	TRBD1	TRBV28	CASRGGTGGYEQYF	TGTGCCAGCCGTGGTGGGACAGGGGGCTACGAGCAGTACTTC
.	TRBJ2-7	.	TRBV2	CASRAGLLGEQYF	TGTGCCAGCAGAGCGGGCCTCTTAGGGGAGCAGTACTTC
.	TRBJ2-7	TRBD2	TRBV6-2/TRBV6-3	CASSSPGLAQLEQYF	TGTGCCAGCAGTTCCCCGGGACTAGCCCAACTCGAGCAGTACTTC
.	TRBJ1-1	TRBD1	TRBV6-5	CASRRTGMNTEAFF	TGTGCCAGCAGGAGGACAGGGATGAACACTGAAGCTTTCTTT
few	TRBJ2-2	.	TRBV5-4	CASGDHFLNTGELFF	TGTGCCAGCGGAGACCATTTTTTAAACACCGGGGAGCTGTTTTTT
.	TRBJ1-3	.	TRBV6-1	CASSEGSPGNTIYF	TGTGCCAGCAGTGAAGGGAGCCCTGGAAACACCATATATTTT
.	TRBJ2-7	.	TRBV5-1	CASRRTGSDEQYF	TGCGCCAGCAGGCGAACAGGGTCGGACGAGCAGTACTTC
once	TRBJ2-3	TRBD2	TRBV28	CASSLPLSGGSLDTQYF	TGTGCCAGCAGTTTACCCCTTAGCGGGGGGAGCCTAGATACGCAGTATTTT
.	TRBJ2-6	.	TRBV5-1	CASSAGGVSGANVLTF	TGCGCCAGCAGCGCGGGTGGTGTATCTGGGGCCAACGTCCTGACTTTC
.	TRBJ2-5	.	TRBV2	CASTQQETQYF	TGTGCCAGCACCCAACAAGAGACCCAGTACTTC
.	TRBJ2-3	TRBD2	TRBV5-4	CASSATSGDTDTQYF	TGTGCCAGCAGCGCGACTAGCGGAGACACAGATACGCAGTATTTT
.	TRBJ2-3	.	TRBV20-1	CSARLGEAQYF	TGCAGTGCTAGATTGGGTGAGGCGCAGTATTTT
few	TRBJ1-2	TRBD1	TRBV5-6	CASQPGTGGSYGYTF	TGTGCCAGCCAGCCTGGGACAGGGGGTTCCTATGGCTACACCTTC
.	TRBJ1-1	.	TRBV19	CASSTRQTTNTEAFF	TGTGCCAGTAGTACTCGGCAGACAACGAACACTGAAGCTTTCTTT
.	TRBJ1-6	TRBD1	TRBV27	CASRTGQSDGSPLHF	TGTGCCAGCAGAACGGGACAGAGCGATGGTTCACCCCTCCACTTT
.	TRBJ2-7	.	TRBV6-5	CASTDGVYYEQYF	TGTGCCAGCACCGACGGGGTCTACTACGAGCAGTACTTC
.	TRBJ2-3	.	TRBV2	CASSVSRTRTDTQYF	TGTGCCAGCAGTGTAAGTCGAACTCGCACAGATACGCAGTATTTT
.	TRBJ1-4	TRBD1	TRBV2	CASSARTGSNEKLFF	TGTGCCAGCAGTGCTCGGACAGGGAGTAATGAAAAACTGTTTTTT
.	TRBJ2-7	TRBD2	TRBV2	CASSGSTSGGREQYF	TGTGCCAGCAGTGGGTCGACTAGCGGGGGCCGGGAGCAGTACTTC
few	TRBJ2-1	TRBD2	TRBV2	CASSEEGAGGPSGQFF	TGTGCCAGCAGTGAAGAGGGAGCGGGGGGGCCGTCGGGGCAGTTCTTC
.	TRBJ2-3	.	TRBV13	CASKGASDTQYF	TGTGCCAGTAAAGGGGCCTCAGATACGCAGTATTTT
.	TRBJ1-6	.	TRBV27	CASSPADSNNSPLHF	TGTGCCAGCAGTCCAGCGGACAGCAATAATTCACCCCTCCACTTT
.	TRBJ1-4	.	TRBV6-1	CASSEVTFNEKLFF	TGTGCCAGCAGTGAAGTGACATTTAATGAAAAACTGTTTTTT
.	TRBJ1-5	.	TRBV5-1	CASSPLSGGQPQHF	TGCGCCAGCAGCCCCCTCTCGGGGGGTCAGCCCCAGCATTTT